Listed below are T cell receptor beta chains from one sample, sequenced in a study of T-cell memory formation after mild COVID-19. TCRdb independently ran MiXCR on the 5' RACE reads; one entry per CDR3 protein. The sample has 150,000 to 200,000 distinct CDR3 sequences; about a fifth are singletons. Sequencing was performed on PBMCs or a T cell subset sorted from them (not recorded which). Receptor source: an adult woman who had mild COVID-19 (a few samples of this study predate the infection). Cell type and time point are not known. CDR3s include the opening cysteine and the closing phenylalanine or tryptophan. Each record gives: CDR3 DNA, CDR3 protein, J gene, V gene, D gene, clone size. D genes are given only for firm matches. The size of a clone is reported for some rows only, either as once, few or many, or as a class for expanded clones.

CDR3nt: TGCGCCAGCAGCGTCACGCAGGGGGCCTACAATGAGCAGTTCTTC
CDR3aa: CASSVTQGAYNEQFF
j_gene: TRBJ2-1
v_gene: TRBV5-1
d_gene: TRBD1
abundance: many

CDR3nt: TGTGCCAGCAGACCCGGGCCGGGACAGGGGGCGAGGGAGCAGTACTTC
CDR3aa: CASRPGPGQGAREQYF
j_gene: TRBJ2-7
v_gene: TRBV6-2/TRBV6-3
d_gene: TRBD1
abundance: .

CDR3nt: TGTGCCAGCAGTTTTCGGGTCCGGGACTCCTATAATTCACCCCTCCACTTT
CDR3aa: CASSFRVRDSYNSPLHF
j_gene: TRBJ1-6
v_gene: TRBV12-3/TRBV12-4
d_gene: .
abundance: .

CDR3nt: TGTGCCAGCAGTCCCCAACCCCGGACAGCTGGCTACACCTTC
CDR3aa: CASSPQPRTAGYTF
j_gene: TRBJ1-2
v_gene: TRBV6-5
d_gene: .
abundance: few

CDR3nt: TGTGCCAGCAACCAGGCGAGATATAATTCACCCCTCCACTTT
CDR3aa: CASNQARYNSPLHF
j_gene: TRBJ1-6
v_gene: TRBV2
d_gene: .
abundance: few

CDR3nt: TGTGCCAGTAATCTACAGGGAGGGATTGAAAAACTGTTTTTT
CDR3aa: CASNLQGGIEKLFF
j_gene: TRBJ1-4
v_gene: TRBV19
d_gene: .
abundance: few

CDR3nt: TGTGCCACCAGTGATTTGAAGGACACTGAAGCTTTCTTT
CDR3aa: CATSDLKDTEAFF
j_gene: TRBJ1-1
v_gene: TRBV24-1
d_gene: .
abundance: .

CDR3nt: TGTGCCTGGACTAACGGACAGGGCCATCAGCCCCAGCATTTT
CDR3aa: CAWTNGQGHQPQHF
j_gene: TRBJ1-5
v_gene: TRBV30
d_gene: TRBD1
abundance: many

CDR3nt: TGTGCCAGCAGTTTATTGCCTAGCGGGAGCAACGAGCAGTACTTC
CDR3aa: CASSLLPSGSNEQYF
j_gene: TRBJ2-7
v_gene: TRBV27
d_gene: TRBD2
abundance: .

CDR3nt: TGTGCCAGTAGTAGGGGACGGCTTAACTATGGCTACACCTTC
CDR3aa: CASSRGRLNYGYTF
j_gene: TRBJ1-2
v_gene: TRBV19
d_gene: .
abundance: .

CDR3nt: TGTGCCAGCAGTGAGGCTAGCGACTACGAGCAGTACTTC
CDR3aa: CASSEASDYEQYF
j_gene: TRBJ2-7
v_gene: TRBV25-1
d_gene: .
abundance: few

CDR3nt: TGTGCCAGCAGTTACGTGGACAGGGGTGCCACTGAAGCTTTCTTT
CDR3aa: CASSYVDRGATEAFF
j_gene: TRBJ1-1
v_gene: TRBV6-2/TRBV6-3
d_gene: TRBD1
abundance: .

CDR3nt: TGTGCCACCAGCAGAGATCTTGAGACCTATGGCTACACCTTC
CDR3aa: CATSRDLETYGYTF
j_gene: TRBJ1-2
v_gene: TRBV15
d_gene: .
abundance: .

CDR3nt: TGCGCCAGCAGCCAAGTTAGGGACCCGAACTATGGCTACACCTTC
CDR3aa: CASSQVRDPNYGYTF
j_gene: TRBJ1-2
v_gene: TRBV4-1
d_gene: .
abundance: .

CDR3nt: TGTGCCAGCAGCCAGCTAGACAGGCCCTACGAGCAGTACTTC
CDR3aa: CASSQLDRPYEQYF
j_gene: TRBJ2-7
v_gene: TRBV12-3/TRBV12-4
d_gene: .
abundance: few

CDR3nt: TGTGCCAGCAGCGCGACATACTCCTACAATGAGCAGTTCTTC
CDR3aa: CASSATYSYNEQFF
j_gene: TRBJ2-1
v_gene: TRBV9
d_gene: .
abundance: .

CDR3nt: TGTGCCAGCAGCTCCCGTCGGGCACTATGGGGCACAGATACGCAGTATTTT
CDR3aa: CASSSRRALWGTDTQYF
j_gene: TRBJ2-3
v_gene: TRBV3-1
d_gene: .
abundance: .

CDR3nt: TGTGCCAGCAGTGAAGTGGGACAGGCGATCCGCTGGGAGCAGTACTTC
CDR3aa: CASSEVGQAIRWEQYF
j_gene: TRBJ2-7
v_gene: TRBV2
d_gene: TRBD1
abundance: .

CDR3nt: TGTGCCAGCAGTTTATTTGCGTCCCAGATAGAGCAGTATTTT
CDR3aa: CASSLFASQIEQYF
j_gene: TRBJ2-3
v_gene: TRBV27
d_gene: .
abundance: .

CDR3nt: TGCAGTGCTAGAGAGGAGGTCGCCGGGACACACACTGAAGCTTTCTTT
CDR3aa: CSAREEVAGTHTEAFF
j_gene: TRBJ1-1
v_gene: TRBV20-1
d_gene: .
abundance: few

CDR3nt: TGTGCCAGCAGCCTAACCAGCGGGAGCACAGATACGCAGTATTTT
CDR3aa: CASSLTSGSTDTQYF
j_gene: TRBJ2-3
v_gene: TRBV7-3
d_gene: .
abundance: few

CDR3nt: TGTGCCAGCAGCTCCCGGGACAGGGGTTATCAGCCCGAGCATTTT
CDR3aa: CASSSRDRGYQPEHF
j_gene: TRBJ1-5
v_gene: TRBV7-8
d_gene: TRBD1
abundance: .

CDR3nt: TGTGCCAGCACCCGGGATACGCAGTATTTT
CDR3aa: CASTRDTQYF
j_gene: TRBJ2-3
v_gene: TRBV7-9
d_gene: .
abundance: many

CDR3nt: TGTGCCACCGGCGGGACTAGCGGAGAGACCCAGTACTTC
CDR3aa: CATGGTSGETQYF
j_gene: TRBJ2-5
v_gene: TRBV15
d_gene: TRBD2
abundance: .

CDR3nt: TGTGCCAGCAGCAGGGGGCCTAGCAATCAGCCCCAGCATTTT
CDR3aa: CASSRGPSNQPQHF
j_gene: TRBJ1-5
v_gene: TRBV12-3/TRBV12-4
d_gene: TRBD1
abundance: few

CDR3nt: TGTGCCAGCAGCCCCGCGGCGGGGGGGTCCCAAGAGACCCAGTACTTC
CDR3aa: CASSPAAGGSQETQYF
j_gene: TRBJ2-5
v_gene: TRBV5-6
d_gene: TRBD2
abundance: .

CDR3nt: TGCGCCAGCAGCCAAGATTCGGGCAGGGGACAGTTCTTC
CDR3aa: CASSQDSGRGQFF
j_gene: TRBJ2-1
v_gene: TRBV4-3
d_gene: .
abundance: few

CDR3nt: TGTGCCAGTAGTGCGAGGGTCTCTGGGGCCAACGTCCTGACTTTC
CDR3aa: CASSARVSGANVLTF
j_gene: TRBJ2-6
v_gene: TRBV19
d_gene: .
abundance: few

CDR3nt: TGTGCCAGCAGCTCAACCGAGGCGATTTCTAGCACAGATACGCAGTATTTT
CDR3aa: CASSSTEAISSTDTQYF
j_gene: TRBJ2-3
v_gene: TRBV7-9
d_gene: .
abundance: .

CDR3nt: TGTGCCAGCACAAACGACAGCTATGGCTACACCTTC
CDR3aa: CASTNDSYGYTF
j_gene: TRBJ1-2
v_gene: TRBV7-9
d_gene: .
abundance: .

CDR3nt: TGTGCCAGCAGTACGACTAGCGGGAGCTACAATGAGCAGTTCTTC
CDR3aa: CASSTTSGSYNEQFF
j_gene: TRBJ2-1
v_gene: TRBV6-4
d_gene: TRBD2
abundance: .

CDR3nt: TGTGCCAGCAGTGCCGCACCTTTTAACTACATTCAGTACTTC
CDR3aa: CASSAAPFNYIQYF
j_gene: TRBJ2-4
v_gene: TRBV6-4
d_gene: .
abundance: .

CDR3nt: TGTGCCAGCAGTTCAACGCAGGCCCCAGATACGCAGTATTTT
CDR3aa: CASSSTQAPDTQYF
j_gene: TRBJ2-3
v_gene: TRBV12-3/TRBV12-4
d_gene: .
abundance: .

CDR3nt: TGTGCCACCAGTGATTTGCATTACAGGGAAGGTGAGCAGTTCTTC
CDR3aa: CATSDLHYREGEQFF
j_gene: TRBJ2-1
v_gene: TRBV24-1
d_gene: .
abundance: .

CDR3nt: TGTGCCAGCAGCATCAGACAGCCCTACACAGATACGCAGTATTTT
CDR3aa: CASSIRQPYTDTQYF
j_gene: TRBJ2-3
v_gene: TRBV7-9
d_gene: .
abundance: .

CDR3nt: TGCGCCAGCAGCTCTCGACAGGGAGGAGGTGCTGAAGCTTTCTTT
CDR3aa: CASSSRQGGGAEAFF
j_gene: TRBJ1-1
v_gene: TRBV5-1
d_gene: TRBD1
abundance: many

CDR3nt: TGTGCCAGCAGCGTAGCAACTAGCGGCAGGGAGACCCAGTACTTC
CDR3aa: CASSVATSGRETQYF
j_gene: TRBJ2-5
v_gene: TRBV9
d_gene: TRBD2
abundance: .

CDR3nt: TGTGCCAGCACTCAGGCTAGCGGTACATATAGTGAGCAGTTCTTC
CDR3aa: CASTQASGTYSEQFF
j_gene: TRBJ2-1
v_gene: TRBV6-5
d_gene: TRBD2
abundance: .

CDR3nt: TGCGCCAGCAGCCAGGATAACCCCAGCCTGAACACCGGGGAGCTGTTTTTT
CDR3aa: CASSQDNPSLNTGELFF
j_gene: TRBJ2-2
v_gene: TRBV4-1
d_gene: .
abundance: few

CDR3nt: TGTGCCAGCAGTTTCACGGGCCCCTTGGGCGAGCAGTACTTC
CDR3aa: CASSFTGPLGEQYF
j_gene: TRBJ2-7
v_gene: TRBV27
d_gene: .
abundance: .

CDR3nt: TGCAGTGCTAGAGATCCGGACACTAGCGGGACCTACTACGAGCAGTACTTC
CDR3aa: CSARDPDTSGTYYEQYF
j_gene: TRBJ2-7
v_gene: TRBV20-1
d_gene: TRBD2
abundance: few

CDR3nt: TGTGCCACCAGCAGGGACAGGGGGCTGAACACTGAAGCTTTCTTT
CDR3aa: CATSRDRGLNTEAFF
j_gene: TRBJ1-1
v_gene: TRBV15
d_gene: TRBD1
abundance: .

CDR3nt: TGTGCCAGCAGTTACAACAGTGGCCGGGAGCTGTTTTTT
CDR3aa: CASSYNSGRELFF
j_gene: TRBJ2-2
v_gene: TRBV6-5
d_gene: .
abundance: .

CDR3nt: TGTGCCAGCAGCTTATTGATCGGGAGTCTGTCCTACGAGCAGTACTTC
CDR3aa: CASSLLIGSLSYEQYF
j_gene: TRBJ2-7
v_gene: TRBV7-9
d_gene: .
abundance: few

CDR3nt: TGTGCCAGCAGTTACTCGATCCAAATCAACACTGAAGCTTTCTTT
CDR3aa: CASSYSIQINTEAFF
j_gene: TRBJ1-1
v_gene: TRBV6-2/TRBV6-3
d_gene: .
abundance: few

CDR3nt: TGTGCCACCAGTGATTTCGGGGCCTTCTATGGCTACACCTTC
CDR3aa: CATSDFGAFYGYTF
j_gene: TRBJ1-2
v_gene: TRBV24-1
d_gene: .
abundance: .

CDR3nt: TGTGCCAGCAGTGAATGGGGGGGTGAGACTGAAGCTTTCTTT
CDR3aa: CASSEWGGETEAFF
j_gene: TRBJ1-1
v_gene: TRBV25-1
d_gene: .
abundance: .

CDR3nt: TGTGCCAGCTCACCAATCCAAACCGTCGGACGGACTGTCCTCTATGGCTACACCTTC
CDR3aa: CASSPIQTVGRTVLYGYTF
j_gene: TRBJ1-2
v_gene: TRBV18
d_gene: .
abundance: .